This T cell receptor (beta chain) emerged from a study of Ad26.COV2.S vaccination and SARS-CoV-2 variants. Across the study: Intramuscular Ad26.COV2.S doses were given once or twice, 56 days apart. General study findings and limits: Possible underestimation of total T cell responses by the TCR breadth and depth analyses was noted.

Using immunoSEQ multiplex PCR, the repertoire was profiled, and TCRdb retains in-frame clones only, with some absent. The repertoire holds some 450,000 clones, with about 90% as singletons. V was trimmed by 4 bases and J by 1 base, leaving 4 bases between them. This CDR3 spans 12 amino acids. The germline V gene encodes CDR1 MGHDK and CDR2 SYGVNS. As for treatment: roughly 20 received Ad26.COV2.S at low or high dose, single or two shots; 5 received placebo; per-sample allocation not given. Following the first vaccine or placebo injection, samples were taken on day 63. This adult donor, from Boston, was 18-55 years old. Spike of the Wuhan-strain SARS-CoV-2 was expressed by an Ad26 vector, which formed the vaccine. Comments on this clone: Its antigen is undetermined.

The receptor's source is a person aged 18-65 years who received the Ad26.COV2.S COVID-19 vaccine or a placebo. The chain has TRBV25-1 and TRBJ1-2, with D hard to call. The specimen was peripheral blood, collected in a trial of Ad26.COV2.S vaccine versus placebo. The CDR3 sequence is CASSGINYGYTF. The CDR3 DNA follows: TGTGCCAGCAGTGGGATTAACTATGGCTACACCTTC.